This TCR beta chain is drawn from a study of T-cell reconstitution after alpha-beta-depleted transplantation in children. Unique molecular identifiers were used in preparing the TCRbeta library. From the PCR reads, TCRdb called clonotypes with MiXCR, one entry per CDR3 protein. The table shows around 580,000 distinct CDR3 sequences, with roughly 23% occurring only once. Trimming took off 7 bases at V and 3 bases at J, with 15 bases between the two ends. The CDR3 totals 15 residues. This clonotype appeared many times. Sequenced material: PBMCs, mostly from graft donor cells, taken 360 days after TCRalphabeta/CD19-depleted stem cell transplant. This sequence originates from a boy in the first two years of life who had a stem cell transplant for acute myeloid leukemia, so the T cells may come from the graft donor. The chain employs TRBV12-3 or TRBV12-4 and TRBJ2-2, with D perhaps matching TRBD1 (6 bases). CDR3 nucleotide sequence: TGTGCCAGCACTCCGGTACAGGGTTACACCGGGGAGCTGTTTTTT. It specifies CASTPVQGYTGELFF.